Listed below are T cell receptor beta chains from one sample, sequenced in a study of blood T cell repertoires in COVID-19. Libraries were prepared by immunoSEQ multiplex PCR; TCRdb keeps only in-frame clonotypes and omits some of them. The sample records 170,000 or so clones, around 84% being singletons. The sample consisted of peripheral blood. The receptors stem from a man aged 55-75 years with COVID-19, enrolled during active disease. Both conserved end residues are part of each CDR3. The order of the fields is D gene, V gene, clone size, J gene, CDR3 DNA, CDR3 protein. A D gene is named only where the DNA matches it firmly. Rows may omit the clone size; those that give it use once, few, many or a size class.

NA	TRBV7-8	NA	TRBJ1-2	TGTGCCAGCAGCTTAACGGAGACCTATGGCTACACCTTC	CASSLTETYGYTF
TRBD1	TRBV3-1/TRBV3-2	NA	TRBJ1-6	TGTGCCAGCAGCTCCCGGGACAGGGGCCCGAATAATTCACCCCTCCACTTT	CASSSRDRGPNNSPLHF
NA	TRBV4-1	NA	TRBJ1-4	TGCGCCAGCGGCGGGGGGGAAAAACTGTTTTTT	CASGGGEKLFF
TRBD1	TRBV7-2	NA	TRBJ2-3	TGTGCCAGCAGCCCGGGACAGGGTGGAGATACGCAGTATTTT	CASSPGQGGDTQYF
NA	TRBV5-4	NA	TRBJ1-6	TGTGCCAGCAGCTTGGCATTGTCACCCCTCCACTTT	CASSLALSPLHF
NA	TRBV7-9	NA	TRBJ1-5	TGTGCCAGCAGCCAGGGATATAGCAATCAGCCCCAGCATTTT	CASSQGYSNQPQHF
NA	TRBV21-1	NA	TRBJ1-5	TGTGCCAGCAGCCCACACGCCCGGGACAGCTGGAATAGCAATCAGCCCCAGCATTTT	CASSPHARDSWNSNQPQHF
TRBD2	TRBV7-9	few	TRBJ2-7	TGTGCCAGCAGCCCGGGACTAGCGGAACCCGAGCAGTACTTC	CASSPGLAEPEQYF
TRBD2	TRBV7-6	NA	TRBJ2-3	TGTGCCAGCAGCCCGGGACTAGCGGGAGCCACAGATACGCAGTATTTT	CASSPGLAGATDTQYF
TRBD2	TRBV6-2/TRBV6-3	NA	TRBJ2-2	TGTGCCAGCAGTTACCTTACCCTAGCGGGAGGGGTGAACACCGGGGAGCTGTTTTTT	CASSYLTLAGGVNTGELFF
NA	TRBV19	NA	TRBJ2-5	TGTGCCAGTAGTCGGGCATTTAGGGGAGAGACCCAGTACTTC	CASSRAFRGETQYF
NA	TRBV6-5	NA	TRBJ1-1	TGTGCCAGCTGCCACGGCCCGGGCACTGAAGCTTTCTTT	CASCHGPGTEAFF
NA	TRBV24-1	NA	TRBJ1-3	TGTGCCACCAGTGACCCCCCGGGGAAGGCCCCTGGAAACACCATATATTTT	CATSDPPGKAPGNTIYF
NA	TRBV7-9	few	TRBJ2-7	TGTGCCAGCAGCTTAAGTAGGGGGGGACAGGTTAACTACGAGCAGTACTTC	CASSLSRGGQVNYEQYF
TRBD1	TRBV5-4	few	TRBJ1-1	TGTGCCAGCAGGCGAGAACAGGGGTTTGGCACTGAAGCTTTCTTT	CASRREQGFGTEAFF
NA	TRBV24-1	once	TRBJ1-1	TGTGCCACCAGTGATTCACAACACGGACTAAACACTGAAGCTTTCTTT	CATSDSQHGLNTEAFF
TRBD1	TRBV11-1	NA	TRBJ2-3	TGTGCCAGCAGCTTAGTAGGGGGCGCAGATACGCAGTATTTT	CASSLVGGADTQYF
NA	TRBV28	NA	TRBJ1-1	TGTGCCAGCAGTTCGACATATCCGAACACTGAAGCTTTCTTT	CASSSTYPNTEAFF
TRBD2	TRBV4-3	NA	TRBJ2-7	TGCGCCAGCAGCCAAGCCCTTCAGAGCGGGAGCTCCTACGAGCAGTACTTC	CASSQALQSGSSYEQYF
NA	TRBV5-1	NA	TRBJ2-5	TGCGCCAGCAGCTTGGAAGGACAAAGAAAAGAGACCCAGTACTTC	CASSLEGQRKETQYF
NA	TRBV25-1	few	TRBJ1-1	TGTGCCAGCAGTGACCATACAAGGAACACTGAAGCTTTCTTT	CASSDHTRNTEAFF
TRBD1	TRBV6-6	NA	TRBJ1-1	TGTGCCAGCAGACCCCGACAGGGGGGAATCGAAGCTTTCTTT	CASRPRQGGIEAFF